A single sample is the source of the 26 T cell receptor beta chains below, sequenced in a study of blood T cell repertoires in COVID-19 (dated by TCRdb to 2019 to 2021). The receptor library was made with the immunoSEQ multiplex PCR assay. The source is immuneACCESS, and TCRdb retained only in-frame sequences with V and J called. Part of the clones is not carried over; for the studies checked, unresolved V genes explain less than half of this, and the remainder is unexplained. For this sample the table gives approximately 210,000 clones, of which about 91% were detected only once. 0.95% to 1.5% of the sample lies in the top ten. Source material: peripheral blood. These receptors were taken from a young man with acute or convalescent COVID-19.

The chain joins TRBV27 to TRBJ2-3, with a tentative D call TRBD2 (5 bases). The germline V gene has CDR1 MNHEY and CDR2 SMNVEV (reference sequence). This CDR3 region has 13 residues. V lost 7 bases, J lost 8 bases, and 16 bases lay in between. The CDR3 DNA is TGTGCCAGCACACCAAGCCTAGCTGGTACGCAGTATTTT. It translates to CASTPSLAGTQYF.

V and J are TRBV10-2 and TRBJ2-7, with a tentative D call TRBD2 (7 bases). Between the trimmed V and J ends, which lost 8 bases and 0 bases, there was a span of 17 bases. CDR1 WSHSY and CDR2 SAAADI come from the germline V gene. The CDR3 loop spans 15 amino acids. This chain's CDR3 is CASAPTGGSSYEQYF. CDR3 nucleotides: TGCGCCAGCGCCCCTACGGGGGGCTCCTCCTACGAGCAGTACTTC.

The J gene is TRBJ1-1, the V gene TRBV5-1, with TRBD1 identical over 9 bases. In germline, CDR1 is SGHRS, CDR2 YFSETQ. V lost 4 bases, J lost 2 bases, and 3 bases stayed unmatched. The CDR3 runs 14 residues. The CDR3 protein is CASSRQGVNTEAFF. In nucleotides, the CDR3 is TGCGCCAGCAGCCGACAGGGGGTTAACACTGAAGCTTTCTTT.

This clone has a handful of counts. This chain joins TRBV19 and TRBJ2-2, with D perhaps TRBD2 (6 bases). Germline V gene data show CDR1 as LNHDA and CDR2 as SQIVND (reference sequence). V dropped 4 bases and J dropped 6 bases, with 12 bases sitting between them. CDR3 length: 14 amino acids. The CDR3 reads CASSTGLYAGELFF. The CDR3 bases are TGTGCCAGTAGTACGGGACTTTACGCCGGGGAGCTGTTTTTT.

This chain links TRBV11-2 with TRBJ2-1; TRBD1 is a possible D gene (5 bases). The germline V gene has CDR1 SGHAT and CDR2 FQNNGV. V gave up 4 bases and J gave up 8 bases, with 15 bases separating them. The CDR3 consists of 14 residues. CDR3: CASSSLGWGHEQFF. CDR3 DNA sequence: TGTGCCAGCAGCTCATTAGGGTGGGGCCATGAGCAGTTCTTC.

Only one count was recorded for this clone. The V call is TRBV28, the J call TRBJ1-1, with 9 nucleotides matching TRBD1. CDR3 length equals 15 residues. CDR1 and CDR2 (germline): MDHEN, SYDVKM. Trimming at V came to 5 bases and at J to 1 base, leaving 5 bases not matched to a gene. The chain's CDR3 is CASSLTGGANTEAFF. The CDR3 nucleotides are TGTGCCAGCAGTCTGACAGGGGGTGCGAACACTGAAGCTTTCTTT.

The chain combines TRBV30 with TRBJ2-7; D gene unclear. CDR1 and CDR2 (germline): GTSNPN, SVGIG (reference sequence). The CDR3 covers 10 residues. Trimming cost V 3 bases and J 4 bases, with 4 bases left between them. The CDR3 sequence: CAWSLYEQYF. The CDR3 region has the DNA TGTGCCTGGAGCTTATACGAGCAGTACTTC.

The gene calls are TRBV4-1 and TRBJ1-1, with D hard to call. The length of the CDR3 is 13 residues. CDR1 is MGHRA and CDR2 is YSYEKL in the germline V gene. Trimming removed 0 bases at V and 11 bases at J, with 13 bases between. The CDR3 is CASSQDNGEVAFF. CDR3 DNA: TGCGCCAGCAGCCAAGATAACGGGGAAGTTGCTTTCTTT.

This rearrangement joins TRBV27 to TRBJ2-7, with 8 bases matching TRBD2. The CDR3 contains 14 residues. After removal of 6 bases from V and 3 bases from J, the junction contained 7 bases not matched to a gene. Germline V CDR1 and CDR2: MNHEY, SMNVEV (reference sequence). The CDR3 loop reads CASSDGLAVYEQYF. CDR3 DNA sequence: TGTGCCAGCAGCGATGGACTAGCAGTCTACGAGCAGTACTTC.

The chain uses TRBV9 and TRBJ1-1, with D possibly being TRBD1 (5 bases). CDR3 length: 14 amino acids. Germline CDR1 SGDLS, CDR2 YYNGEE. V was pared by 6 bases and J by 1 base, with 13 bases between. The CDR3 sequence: CASIPIRGNTEAFF. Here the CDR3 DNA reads TGTGCCAGCATCCCGATAAGGGGGAACACTGAAGCTTTCTTT.

DNA of the CDR3: TGTGCCAGCTCACCCTTGAGACAGGGGGGTACCTACGAGCAGTACTTC. Translated: CASSPLRQGGTYEQYF. The chain employs TRBV18 and TRBJ2-7; 9 bases are a match to TRBD1. Per the germline V gene, CDR1 is KGHSH and CDR2 is LQKENI. The CDR3 covers 16 residues. Unmatched junction bases numbered 8, after V lost 3 bases and J lost 2 bases.

The CDR3 region has the DNA TGCGCCAGCAGCCACCCGACAGGGCGACAGCCCCAGCATTTT. It codes for CASSHPTGRQPQHF. The chain joins TRBV4-1 to TRBJ1-5; TRBD1 matches at 7 bases. This CDR3 is built from 14 residues. Trimming at V came to 3 bases and at J to 7 bases, leaving 6 bases not matched to a gene. Germline V gene data show CDR1 as MGHRA and CDR2 as YSYEKL.

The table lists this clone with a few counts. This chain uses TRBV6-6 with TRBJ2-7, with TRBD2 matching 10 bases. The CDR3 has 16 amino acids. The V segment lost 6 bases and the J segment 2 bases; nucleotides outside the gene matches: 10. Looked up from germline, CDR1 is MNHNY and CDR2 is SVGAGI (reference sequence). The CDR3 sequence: CASSRGGSGRAYEQYF. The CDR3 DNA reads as TGTGCCAGCAGCCGGGGGGGGAGCGGGAGGGCCTACGAGCAGTACTTC.

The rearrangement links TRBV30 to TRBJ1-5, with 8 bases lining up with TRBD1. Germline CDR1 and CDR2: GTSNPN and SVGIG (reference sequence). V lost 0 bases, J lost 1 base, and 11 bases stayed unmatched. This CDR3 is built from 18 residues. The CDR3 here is CAWSVGQGARRSNQPQHF. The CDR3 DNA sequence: TGTGCCTGGAGTGTAGGTCAGGGGGCGAGGAGGAGCAATCAGCCCCAGCATTTT.

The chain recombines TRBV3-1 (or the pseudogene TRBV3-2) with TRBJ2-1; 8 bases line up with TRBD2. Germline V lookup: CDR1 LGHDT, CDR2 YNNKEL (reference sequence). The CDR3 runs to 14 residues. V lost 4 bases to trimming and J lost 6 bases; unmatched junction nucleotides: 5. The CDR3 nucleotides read TGTGCCAGCAGCCTTAGCGGGGCCCTCAATGAGCAGTTCTTC. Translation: CASSLSGALNEQFF.

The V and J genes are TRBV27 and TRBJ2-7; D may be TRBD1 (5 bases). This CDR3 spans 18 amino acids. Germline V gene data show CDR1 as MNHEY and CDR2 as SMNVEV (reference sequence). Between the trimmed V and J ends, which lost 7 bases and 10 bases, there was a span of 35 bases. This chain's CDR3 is CASKGLKRRLKQGSEQYF. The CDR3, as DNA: TGTGCCAGCAAAGGGCTGAAGAGACGTCTGAAGCAGGGTTCGGAACAGTACTTC.

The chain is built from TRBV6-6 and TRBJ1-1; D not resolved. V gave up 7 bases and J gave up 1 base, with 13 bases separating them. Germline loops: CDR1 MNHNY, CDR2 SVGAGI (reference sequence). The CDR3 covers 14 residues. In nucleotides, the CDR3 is TGTGCCAGCACCCGGGAGGGCTGGAACACTGAAGCTTTCTTT. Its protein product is CASTREGWNTEAFF.

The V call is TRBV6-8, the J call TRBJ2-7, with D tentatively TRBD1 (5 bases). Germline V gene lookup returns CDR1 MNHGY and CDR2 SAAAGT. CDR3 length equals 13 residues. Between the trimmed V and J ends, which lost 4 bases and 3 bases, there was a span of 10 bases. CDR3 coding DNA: TGTGCCAGCAGTTTACAGGCTTTCTACGAGCAGTACTTC. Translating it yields CASSLQAFYEQYF.

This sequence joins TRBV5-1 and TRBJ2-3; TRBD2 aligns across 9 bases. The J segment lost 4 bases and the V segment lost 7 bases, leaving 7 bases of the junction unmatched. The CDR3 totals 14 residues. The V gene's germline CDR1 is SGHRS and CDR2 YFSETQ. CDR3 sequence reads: CASGERGVADTQYF. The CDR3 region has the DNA TGCGCCAGCGGGGAGCGGGGGGTCGCAGATACGCAGTATTTT.

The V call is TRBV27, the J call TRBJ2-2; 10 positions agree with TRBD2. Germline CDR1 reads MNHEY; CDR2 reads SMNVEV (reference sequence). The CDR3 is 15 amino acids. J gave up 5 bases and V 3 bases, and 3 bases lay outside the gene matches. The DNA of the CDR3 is TGTGCCAGCAGTTTTCTAGCGGGAGATACCGGGGAGCTGTTTTTT. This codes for CASSFLAGDTGELFF.

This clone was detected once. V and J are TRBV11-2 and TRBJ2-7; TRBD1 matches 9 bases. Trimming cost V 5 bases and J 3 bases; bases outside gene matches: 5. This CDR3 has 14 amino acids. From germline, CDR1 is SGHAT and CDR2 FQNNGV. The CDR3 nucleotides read TGTGCCAGCAGCCAGGGACAGGGAATCTACGAGCAGTACTTC. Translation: CASSQGQGIYEQYF.

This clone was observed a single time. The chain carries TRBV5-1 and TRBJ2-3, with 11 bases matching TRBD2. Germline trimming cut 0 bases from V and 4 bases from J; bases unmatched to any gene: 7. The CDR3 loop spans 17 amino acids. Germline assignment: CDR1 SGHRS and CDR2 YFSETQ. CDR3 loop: CASSLASSGGWADTQYF. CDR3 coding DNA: TGCGCCAGCAGCTTGGCCTCTAGCGGGGGGTGGGCAGATACGCAGTATTTT.

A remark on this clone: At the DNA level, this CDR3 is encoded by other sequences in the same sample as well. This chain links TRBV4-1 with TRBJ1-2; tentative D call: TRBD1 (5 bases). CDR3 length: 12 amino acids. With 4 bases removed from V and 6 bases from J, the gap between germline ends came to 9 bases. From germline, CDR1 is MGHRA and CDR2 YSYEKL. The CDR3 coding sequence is TGCGCCAGCAGCCGCTCAGGGAATGGCTACACCTTC. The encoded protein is CASSRSGNGYTF.

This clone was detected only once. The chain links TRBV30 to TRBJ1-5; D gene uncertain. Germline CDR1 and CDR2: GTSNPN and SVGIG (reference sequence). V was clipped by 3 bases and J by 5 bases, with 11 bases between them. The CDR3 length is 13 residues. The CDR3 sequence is CAWRGSWHQPQHF. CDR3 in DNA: TGTGCCTGGAGGGGGAGTTGGCATCAGCCCCAGCATTTT.

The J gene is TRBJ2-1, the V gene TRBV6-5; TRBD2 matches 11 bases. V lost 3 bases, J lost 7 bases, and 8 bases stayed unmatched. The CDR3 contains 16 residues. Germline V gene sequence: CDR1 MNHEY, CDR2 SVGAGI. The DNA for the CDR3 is TGTGCCAGCAGTTATGGGCTAGCGGGAGGCGGAAATGAGCAGTTCTTC. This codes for CASSYGLAGGGNEQFF.

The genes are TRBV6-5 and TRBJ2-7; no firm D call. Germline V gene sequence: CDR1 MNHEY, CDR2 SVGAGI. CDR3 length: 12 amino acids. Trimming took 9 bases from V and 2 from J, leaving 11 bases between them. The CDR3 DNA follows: TGTGCCAGTAGTCAGGTTACCTACGAGCAGTACTTC. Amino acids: CASSQVTYEQYF.